The 17 T cell receptor beta chains presented below share a single source sample, sequenced in a study of shared clonotypes between healthy human individuals. Using immunoSEQ multiplex PCR, the repertoire was profiled, and TCRdb retains in-frame clones only, with some absent. This repertoire shows about 1.1 million clones, 78% found once; its top ten account for around 0.47%. The sequenced sample consisted of memory CD4+ T cells from PBMCs. Subset described: CD45RA-negative fraction. All receptors come from a man between 18 and 35 years old in good health. Some clones in this sample may be carry-over from other donors' samples.

This clone occurred a few times. The V gene is TRBV27, the J gene TRBJ1-2, with D possibly matching TRBD1 (6 bases). The V gene lost 0 bases and the J gene lost 6 bases, with 14 bases spanning the gap. This CDR3 is built from 15 residues. Germline assignment: CDR1 MNHEY and CDR2 SMNVEV (reference sequence). The CDR3 nucleotides are TGTGCCAGCAGTTTATCGTGGGGGGCGCCCCATGGCTACACCTTC. Protein sequence: CASSLSWGAPHGYTF.

The CDR3 region is CASSQVVEQYF. CDR3 sequence (DNA): TGTGCCAGCAGCCAAGTAGTAGAGCAGTACTTC. The gene calls are TRBV7-8 and TRBJ2-7; the D is unclear. Trimming pared 5 bases from V and 7 bases from J, leaving 9 bases between. The length of the CDR3 is 11 residues. Germline V gene lookup returns CDR1 SGHVS and CDR2 FQNEAQ.

The J gene is TRBJ1-3, the V gene TRBV28; D not certain. Between the trimmed V and J ends, which lost 2 bases and 2 bases, there was a span of 13 bases. The germline gives CDR1 MDHEN, CDR2 SYDVKM. The CDR3 consists of 16 residues. This CDR3 reads CASSLRHLGPGNTIYF. The CDR3 DNA is TGTGCCAGCAGTTTACGGCACCTAGGCCCTGGAAACACCATATATTTT. Supplemented by reference TRBV28 and TRBJ1-3, the full variable domain reads DVKVTQSSRYLVKRTGEKVFLECVQDMDHENMFWYRQDPGLGLRLIYFSYDVKMKEKGDIPEGYSVSREKKERFSLILESASTNQTSMYLCASSLRHLGPGNTIYFGEGSWLTVV.

The V gene is TRBV6-1, the J gene TRBJ1-3, with D possibly TRBD1 on 5 matching bases. The CDR3 has 14 residues. Deletions cut 7 bases from V and 7 bases from J, with 17 bases between. Per the germline V gene, CDR1 is MNHNS and CDR2 is SASEGT. CDR3 sequence (DNA): TGTGCCAGCACATTCGCAGGGCAGGTGAACACCATATATTTT. As protein: CASTFAGQVNTIYF.

This clone showed up just once. The chain recombines TRBV4-1 with TRBJ2-7; 8 bases match TRBD1. CDR1 is MGHRA, CDR2 YSYEKL, per germline. This CDR3 has 14 amino acids. The ends lost 4 bases at V and 7 bases at J; junction bases unmatched: 9. The CDR3 DNA is TGCGCCAGCAGCCGACGACAGGGGACAAGGGAGCAGTACTTC. Encoded protein: CASSRRQGTREQYF.

The CDR3, as DNA: TGTGCCAGCTCACCGGGGCATTGGGTAGGGGAGCAGTACTTC. As protein: CASSPGHWVGEQYF. The rearrangement links TRBV18 to TRBJ2-7; D perhaps matches TRBD1 (5 bases). The V gene's germline CDR1 is KGHSH and CDR2 LQKENI. The CDR3 runs to 14 residues. V dropped 3 bases and J dropped 7 bases, with 16 bases sitting between them.

This chain links TRBV7-3 with TRBJ2-1; TRBD2 matches 7 bases. Germline V gene data show CDR1 as SGHTA and CDR2 as FQGTGA. CDR3 length: 17 amino acids. V trimming: 0 bases; J trimming: 0 bases; junction bases outside the gene matches: 5. CDR3 protein: CASSLTAGPSSYNEQFF. DNA for the CDR3: TGTGCCAGCAGCTTAACAGCGGGACCGAGCTCCTACAATGAGCAGTTCTTC.

This chain connects TRBV29-1 to TRBJ1-1, with no clear D. The ends were cut back, 4 bases at V and 5 bases at J, with 14 bases in the middle. CDR1 and CDR2 (germline): SQVTM, ANQGSEA. This CDR3 has 13 amino acids. The CDR3 protein is CSVGVSPGTEAFF. The CDR3 DNA reads TGCAGCGTTGGGGTTAGCCCTGGGACTGAAGCTTTCTTT.

This chain links TRBV28 with TRBJ2-4; 7 bases agree with TRBD1. The CDR3 is made up of 16 amino acids. Germline lookup yields CDR1 MDHEN and CDR2 SYDVKM. Trimming at V came to 2 bases and at J to 3 bases, leaving 7 bases not matched to a gene. The CDR3 region has the DNA TGTGCCAGCAGTTTAAAGGGGGCTATAATCAAAAACATTCAGTACTTC. It yields the protein CASSLKGAIIKNIQYF.

CDR3 region: CAISQGRDSDEQYF. CDR3 nucleotides: TGTGCCATCAGTCAGGGTAGGGATAGCGACGAGCAGTACTTC. This chain joins TRBV10-3 and TRBJ2-7; tentatively, D is TRBD1 or TRBD2 (5 bases each). This CDR3 is built from 14 residues. Trimming took off 5 bases at V and 5 bases at J, with 16 bases between the two ends. The germline CDR1 and CDR2 sequences are ENHRY and SYGVKD.

In this sample, this clone turned up a few times. The rearrangement uses TRBV7-3 and TRBJ2-2; TRBD2 is a possible D gene (5 bases). V lost 3 bases and J 0 bases, leaving 8 bases between the germline ends. The CDR3 consists of 15 residues. Germline V lookup: CDR1 SGHTA, CDR2 FQGTGA. The CDR3 loop is CASSLGVTNTGELFF. In DNA form, the CDR3 reads TGTGCCAGCAGCTTGGGAGTGACGAACACCGGGGAGCTGTTTTTT.

This rearrangement joins TRBV5-1 to TRBJ2-5; 11 bases agree with TRBD2. There are 16 residues in the CDR3. Germline V gene lookup returns CDR1 SGHRS and CDR2 YFSETQ. V shed 4 bases and J 5 bases; nucleotides not matched to a gene: 10. As DNA, the CDR3 is TGCGCCAGCAGCAAACTAGCGGGAGAAGGGGCGGAGACCCAGTACTTC. It translates to CASSKLAGEGAETQYF.

This chain connects TRBV5-6 to TRBJ2-7, with a weak D call TRBD1 (5 bases). The CDR3 has 12 residues. The germline V gene has CDR1 SGHDT and CDR2 YYEEEE. The germline V and J ends were trimmed by 1 base and 6 bases, with 8 bases remaining between them. DNA for the CDR3: TGTGCCAGCAGCTTGCTAGGGGTCGAGCAGTACTTC. Translation gives CASSLLGVEQYF.

The chain carries TRBV5-1 and TRBJ2-1; 7 nucleotides line up with TRBD2. The CDR3 loop spans 15 amino acids. Germline CDR1 SGHRS, CDR2 YFSETQ. J was trimmed by 5 bases and V by 2 bases; bases with no gene match: 7. Here the CDR3 DNA reads TGCGCCAGCAGCTTCGCGGGAGTGGGCGACAATGAGCAGTTCTTC. The encoded protein is CASSFAGVGDNEQFF.

This chain links TRBV27 with TRBJ1-2; the D gene is possibly TRBD1 (5 bases). Trimming took off 2 bases at V and 4 bases at J, with 14 bases between the two ends. The germline V gene has CDR1 MNHEY and CDR2 SMNVEV (reference sequence). The CDR3 runs to 15 residues. DNA of the CDR3: TGTGCCAGCAGTTTAGGAGGGGCGCTTGTCTATGGCTACACCTTC. The encoded protein is CASSLGGALVYGYTF.

The rearrangement joins TRBV16 to TRBJ1-2; 8 bases align to TRBD1. After removal of 0 bases from V and 4 bases from J, the junction contained 4 bases not matched to a gene. Per germline, CDR1 KGHSY and CDR2 FQNENV. The CDR3 loop spans 15 amino acids. CDR3 coding DNA: TGTGCCAGCAGCCAATCGCGACAGGGGAGCTATGGCTACACCTTC. Residues: CASSQSRQGSYGYTF.

This clone appeared a single time. V usage is TRBV5-1 and J usage is TRBJ2-4, with 10 bases aligning to TRBD2. The CDR3 runs 15 residues. V lost 4 bases to trimming and J lost 1 base; unmatched junction nucleotides: 2. Germline CDR1 is SGHRS and CDR2 is YFSETQ. The CDR3, as DNA: TGCGCCAGCAGCGGGGGACTAGCGGCCAAAAACATTCAGTACTTC. This gives the protein CASSGGLAAKNIQYF.